Listed here are 27 T cell receptor beta chains from one sample, sequenced in a study of blood T cell repertoires in COVID-19. Method: immunoSEQ multiplex PCR; TCRdb's copy keeps in-frame clones and lacks some. The sample includes approximately 200,000 clones, 75% to 90% of them seen just once. Input material: PBMCs or T cells enriched from blood (not recorded which). Receptor source: a man aged 35 to 55 who had recovered from COVID-19.

V usage is TRBV2 and J usage is TRBJ2-4; TRBD1 aligns across 10 bases. From germline, CDR1 is SNHLY and CDR2 FYNNEI. The CDR3 has 16 residues. V was pared by 6 bases and J by 1 base, with 6 bases of the junction left unmatched. CDR3 nucleotide sequence: TGTGCCAGCAGGAGACAGGGGGCATTGGCCAAAAACATTCAGTACTTC. The encoded protein is CASRRQGALAKNIQYF. Together with reference TRBV2 and TRBJ2-4, the CDR3 gives the full variable domain: EPEVTQTPSHQVTQMGQEVILRCVPISNHLYFYWYRQILGQKVEFLVSFYNNEISEKSEIFDDQFSVERPDGSNFTLKIRSTKLEDSAMYFCASRRQGALAKNIQYFGAGTRLSVL.

The J gene is TRBJ1-5, the V gene TRBV5-6, with TRBD1 matching over 7 bases. This CDR3 has 14 amino acids. V gave up 4 bases and J gave up 10 bases; unmatched junction bases: 11. The V gene's germline CDR1 is SGHDT and CDR2 YYEEEE. The CDR3 nucleotides read TGTGCCAGCAGCGGGAGGATCAGGGGGGAACCCCAGCATTTT. Its protein is CASSGRIRGEPQHF.

This clone was observed many times. V and J are TRBV3-1 (or the pseudogene TRBV3-2) and TRBJ2-7; TRBD1 matches 7 bases. Germline CDR1 is LGHDT and CDR2 is YNNKEL (reference sequence). Trimming took 1 base from V and 2 from J; bases not matched to a gene: 5. The CDR3 is made up of 15 amino acids. CDR3 DNA sequence: TGTGCCAGCAGCCAAGGCCGGGACAGACCCTACGAGCAGTACTTC. Amino acid sequence: CASSQGRDRPYEQYF.

This rearrangement joins TRBV5-1 to TRBJ2-1; 12 bases line up with TRBD2. CDR1 and CDR2 (germline): SGHRS, YFSETQ. The CDR3 runs 16 residues. V dropped 3 bases and J dropped 5; count of bases not matched to a gene: 6. CDR3 nucleotides: TGCGCCAGCAGCTCAAACCCTAGCGGGGGGGACAATGAGCAGTTCTTC. It yields the protein CASSSNPSGGDNEQFF.

The rearrangement uses TRBV6-5 and TRBJ2-1; tentatively, D is TRBD2 (6 bases). Between the trimmed V and J ends, which lost 2 bases and 9 bases, there was a span of 11 bases. Germline-derived CDR1 and CDR2 are MNHEY and SVGAGI. The CDR3 extends over 13 amino acids. The CDR3 nucleotides read TGTGCCAGCAGTTACCCCGGGGGTGGTGAGCAGTTCTTC. This translates into CASSYPGGGEQFF.

This clone was observed a single time. This chain connects TRBV18 to TRBJ2-7, with 10 bases identical to TRBD1. The CDR3 length is 13 residues. Germline CDR1 is KGHSH and CDR2 is LQKENI. With 6 bases clipped from V and 5 bases from J, the junction kept 4 bases outside the gene matches. CDR3 bases: TGTGCCAGCTCTCCGGGACAGGGGAACGAGCAGTACTTC. Protein product: CASSPGQGNEQYF.

The rearrangement links TRBV3-1 (or the pseudogene TRBV3-2) to TRBJ2-3; 9 bases agree with TRBD2. CDR3 length: 18 amino acids. CDR1 and CDR2 from the germline V gene are LGHDT and YNNKEL (reference sequence). The junction had 16 bases not matched to a gene; V was cut back by 3 bases and J by 6 bases. This CDR3 reads CASSQVQAGGRDDDTQYF. The CDR3 DNA sequence: TGTGCCAGCAGCCAGGTTCAAGCGGGGGGACGCGACGATGATACGCAGTATTTT.

The V gene is TRBV24-1, the J gene TRBJ2-5; 8 bases are shared with TRBD1. Germline trimming cut 9 bases from V and 0 bases from J; bases unmatched to any gene: 5. The CDR3 totals 14 residues. Per germline, CDR1 KGHDR and CDR2 SFDVKD. CDR3 sequence: CATADRGNQETQYF. For the CDR3, the DNA is TGTGCCACCGCCGACAGGGGAAACCAAGAGACCCAGTACTTC.

V is TRBV28 and J is TRBJ2-5; 12 nucleotides match TRBD2. The CDR3 spans 16 residues. The V gene's germline CDR1 is MDHEN and CDR2 SYDVKM. The V segment lost 4 bases and the J segment 5 bases; nucleotides outside the gene matches: 8. CDR3 residues: CASSSSSGRAMETQYF. CDR3 DNA: TGTGCCAGCAGTTCATCTAGCGGGAGGGCCATGGAGACCCAGTACTTC.

V usage is TRBV19 and J usage is TRBJ1-2; 7 bases line up with TRBD1. Germline loops: CDR1 LNHDA, CDR2 SQIVND (reference sequence). The CDR3 consists of 15 residues. J gave up 4 bases and V 8 bases, and 13 bases lay outside the gene matches. The chain's CDR3 is CASSQSETGIYGYTF. CDR3 nucleotide sequence: TGTGCCAGTTCCCAATCCGAGACAGGGATCTATGGCTACACCTTC.

V is TRBV10-3 and J is TRBJ2-1; 7 bases map to TRBD2. CDR3 length equals 16 residues. The V gene end was trimmed by 3 bases and the J gene end by 10 bases; junction bases not matched to a gene: 15. The germline gives CDR1 ENHRY, CDR2 SYGVKD. CDR3 residues: CAISDPGRGSGGEQFF. The CDR3 DNA reads as TGTGCCATCAGTGATCCTGGGAGGGGTTCCGGCGGGGAGCAGTTCTTC.

This rearrangement joins TRBV11-2 to TRBJ1-2, with 7 positions matching TRBD1. CDR1 and CDR2 from the germline V gene are SGHAT and FQNNGV. The J segment lost 6 bases and the V segment lost 0 bases, leaving 4 bases of the junction unmatched. CDR3 size: 14 residues. CDR3 sequence: CASSLDQGVNGYTF. The CDR3 DNA is TGTGCCAGCAGCTTAGATCAGGGGGTCAATGGCTACACCTTC.

This clone was seen just once. This rearrangement joins TRBV4-2 to TRBJ2-1, with 9 bases that match TRBD2. CDR1 LGHNA and CDR2 YNFKEQ come from the germline V gene. CDR3 length: 16 residues. The ends lost 4 bases at V and 9 bases at J; junction bases unmatched: 13. The chain's CDR3 is CASSPKPAGGAGEQFF. The CDR3 DNA sequence: TGTGCCAGCAGCCCTAAACCCGCGGGGGGGGCCGGTGAGCAGTTCTTC.

In DNA, the CDR3 is TGTGCCAGCATTTTAACAATGGGGCGGATGAACACTGAAGCTTTCTTT. Translating it yields CASILTMGRMNTEAFF. The J gene is TRBJ1-1, the V gene TRBV7-2, with D maybe TRBD1 (5 bases). V lost 7 bases and J 0 bases, leaving 18 bases between the germline ends. The CDR3 loop spans 16 amino acids. Germline values: CDR1 SGHTA, CDR2 FQGNSA.

This clone was seen once. The chain is built from TRBV7-3 and TRBJ2-1, with TRBD2 matching 7 bases. CDR1 SGHTA and CDR2 FQGTGA come from the germline V gene. Losses at the gene ends were 2 bases for V and 4 bases for J; bases not matched to a gene: 5. The CDR3 has 15 residues. The CDR3 region is CASSLDGTTYNEQFF. For the CDR3, the DNA is TGTGCCAGCAGCTTAGACGGGACTACATACAATGAGCAGTTCTTC. Combining the CDR3 with reference TRBV7-3 and TRBJ2-1 gives the whole variable domain GAGVSQTPSNKVTEKGKYVELRCDPISGHTALYWYRQSLGQGPEFLIYFQGTGAADDSGLPNDRFFAVRPEGSVSTLKIQRTERGDSAVYLCASSLDGTTYNEQFFGPGTRLTVL.

The chain couples TRBV18 to TRBJ1-1; tentative D call: TRBD1 (6 bases). Trimming stripped 4 bases from V and 1 base from J, with 28 bases between. Germline CDR1 is KGHSH and CDR2 is LQKENI. The CDR3 length is 20 residues. Here the CDR3 reads CASSLDSPYRLNPSNTEAFF. The CDR3 nucleotides read TGTGCCAGCTCACTGGACAGTCCTTATCGCTTGAACCCCTCGAACACTGAAGCTTTCTTT.

Turning to this clone: Additional DNA sequences in this sample encode the identical CDR3. The chain is built from TRBV15 and TRBJ1-5, with TRBD1 matching 11 bases. Germline V gene data show CDR1 as LNHNV and CDR2 as YYDKDF (reference sequence). The CDR3 runs to 15 residues. Trimming cost V 3 bases and J 4 bases; bases outside gene matches: 2. This CDR3 is CATSRDRGLNQPQHF. CDR3 nucleotides: TGTGCCACCAGCAGGGACAGGGGGCTAAATCAGCCCCAGCATTTT.

About this clone itself: With a much larger clone just one base away, this may be a read error. The chain couples TRBV6-5 to TRBJ2-3; 8 bases fit TRBD2. V dropped 5 bases and J dropped 3; count of bases not matched to a gene: 1. Germline V gene lookup returns CDR1 MNHEY and CDR2 SVGAGI. The CDR3 has 13 residues. The CDR3 DNA reads TGTGCCAGCAGTATAGCGGGGACAGATACGCAGTATTTT. Translating it yields CASSIAGTDTQYF.

CDR3 region: CASSEGLGRGNEQFF. In DNA form, the CDR3 reads TGCGCCAGCAGTGAGGGGCTCGGACGGGGCAATGAGCAGTTCTTC. This sequence joins TRBV10-1 and TRBJ2-1; a possible D gene is TRBD2 (5 bases). The germline gives CDR1 WNHNN, CDR2 SYGVQD (reference sequence). The CDR3 totals 15 residues. Deletions cut 2 bases from V and 6 bases from J, with 14 bases between.

The gene calls are TRBV27 and TRBJ2-7, with 9 bases identical to TRBD1. Trimming took 5 bases from V and 2 from J; bases not matched to a gene: 4. The germline CDR1 and CDR2 sequences are MNHEY and SMNVEV (reference sequence). The CDR3 has 14 residues. CDR3 residues: CASSLGQGPYEQYF. Written as DNA, the CDR3 is TGTGCCAGCAGTCTCGGACAGGGGCCCTACGAGCAGTACTTC.

The chain uses TRBV9 and TRBJ1-1, with 12 bases identical to TRBD1. The germline CDR1 and CDR2 sequences are SGDLS and YYNGEE. Trimming at V came to 4 bases and at J to 4 bases, leaving 8 bases not matched to a gene. The CDR3 covers 16 residues. Here the CDR3 reads CASSRGQGAGGTEAFF. CDR3 nucleotides: TGTGCCAGCAGCAGGGGACAGGGGGCCGGGGGCACTGAAGCTTTCTTT.

This clone was observed a handful of times. This chain links TRBV7-8 with TRBJ1-6, with D possibly matching TRBD1 (5 bases). The CDR3 runs to 14 residues. Germline V gene data show CDR1 as SGHVS and CDR2 as FQNEAQ. V shed 6 bases and J shed 4 bases, with 10 bases lying between them. The CDR3 is CASRDGHYNSPLHF. Here the CDR3 DNA reads TGTGCCAGCAGGGACGGACATTATAATTCACCCCTCCACTTT.

This clone was seen only a few times. V is TRBV19 and J is TRBJ2-3; 8 positions match TRBD2. The V segment lost 3 bases and the J segment 0 bases; nucleotides outside the gene matches: 11. The CDR3 covers 18 residues. Germline CDR1 is LNHDA and CDR2 is SQIVND (reference sequence). DNA of the CDR3: TGTGCCAGTAGTATGAGGTCTCGGGGACTAGGAAGCACAGATACGCAGTATTTT. Translation gives CASSMRSRGLGSTDTQYF.

The V gene is TRBV3-1 (or the pseudogene TRBV3-2), the J gene TRBJ2-1; 10 bases map to TRBD2. Germline V gene sequence: CDR1 LGHDT, CDR2 YNNKEL (reference sequence). This CDR3 is 17 amino acids long. V was pared by 3 bases and J by 10 bases, with 15 bases of the junction left unmatched. The CDR3 nucleotides read TGTGCCAGCAGCCAGCTACCCGGACTAGCGGTTCAAGGCGAGCAGTTCTTC. This gives the protein CASSQLPGLAVQGEQFF.

The chain couples TRBV29-1 to TRBJ2-3; 12 bases agree with TRBD2. Germline V gene data show CDR1 as SQVTM and CDR2 as ANQGSEA. V was pared by 7 bases and J by 1 base, with 6 bases of the junction left unmatched. The CDR3 runs to 15 residues. CDR3: CSGRGLAGRTDTQYF. In DNA, the CDR3 is TGCAGCGGTAGAGGACTAGCGGGGCGCACAGATACGCAGTATTTT.

The V call is TRBV15, the J call TRBJ2-3; TRBD1 aligns across 9 bases. The germline V gene has CDR1 LNHNV and CDR2 YYDKDF (reference sequence). CDR3 length equals 18 residues. V lost 3 bases, J lost 1 base, and 11 bases stayed unmatched. CDR3 bases: TGTGCCACCAGCAGTCTGGACAGGGGACGAAACGGCACAGATACGCAGTATTTT. Translation gives CATSSLDRGRNGTDTQYF.

This clone has more than one count but fewer than ten. The chain recombines TRBV5-4 with TRBJ1-2; 9 positions agree with TRBD1. V was pared by 0 bases and J by 8 bases, with 11 bases of the junction left unmatched. CDR1 is SGHNT and CDR2 is YYREEE in the germline V gene (reference sequence). The length of the CDR3 is 16 residues. Written as DNA, the CDR3 is TGTGCCAGCAGCTTGGCGCGAGACGGGACAGGGCGAGGCTACACCTTC. Translation gives CASSLARDGTGRGYTF.